This TCR beta chain is drawn from a study of shared clonotypes between healthy human individuals. The length of the CDR3 is 15 residues. CDR1 is SGHVS, CDR2 FNYEAQ, per germline. V lost 5 bases and J lost 9, with 22 bases in between. Selected positively for CCR7 and CD45RO-negative, naive CD8 cells excluded terminally differentiated effector memory CD45RA+ cells. Assay used: immunoSEQ multiplex PCR; TCRdb lists only in-frame clones, some missing. The repertoire holds about 2.1 million clones, with approximately 92% as singletons. The chain carries TRBV7-6 and TRBJ2-5; maybe TRBD1 (7 bases). The sample taken for sequencing was naive CD8+ T cells from PBMCs. This clonotype was obtained from a man between 18 and 35 years old in good health. Some clones in this sample may be carry-over from other donors' samples. The CDR3 DNA is TGTGCCAGCAGCCGCGGGCAGGGGGGCGAGGGGGCCCAGTACTTC. Translation gives CASSRGQGGEGAQYF.